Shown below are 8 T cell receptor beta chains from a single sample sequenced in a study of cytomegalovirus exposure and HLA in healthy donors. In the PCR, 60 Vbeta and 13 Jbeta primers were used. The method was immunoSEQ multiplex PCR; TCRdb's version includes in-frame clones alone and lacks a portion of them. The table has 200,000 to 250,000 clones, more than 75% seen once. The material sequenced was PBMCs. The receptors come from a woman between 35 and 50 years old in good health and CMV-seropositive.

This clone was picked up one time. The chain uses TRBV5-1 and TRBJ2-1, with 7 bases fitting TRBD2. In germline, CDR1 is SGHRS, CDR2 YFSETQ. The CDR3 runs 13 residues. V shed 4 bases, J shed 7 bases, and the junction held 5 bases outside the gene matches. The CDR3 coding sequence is TGCGCCAGCAGCGATACTAGCGTTAATGAGCAGTTCTTC. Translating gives CASSDTSVNEQFF.

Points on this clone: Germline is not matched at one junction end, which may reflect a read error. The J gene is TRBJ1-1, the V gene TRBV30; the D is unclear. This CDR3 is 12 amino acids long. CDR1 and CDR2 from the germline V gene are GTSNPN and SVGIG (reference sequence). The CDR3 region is CAGGRLNTGAFF. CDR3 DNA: TGTGCCGGAGGGAGGCTTAACACTGGAGCTTTCTTT.

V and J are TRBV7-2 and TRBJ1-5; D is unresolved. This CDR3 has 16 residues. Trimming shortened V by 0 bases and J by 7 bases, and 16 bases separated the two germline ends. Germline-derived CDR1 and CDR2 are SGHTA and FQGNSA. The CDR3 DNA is TGTGCCAGCAGCTTAGCAATAGGTCAGCCCGGGCAGCCCCAGCATTTT. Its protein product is CASSLAIGQPGQPQHF.

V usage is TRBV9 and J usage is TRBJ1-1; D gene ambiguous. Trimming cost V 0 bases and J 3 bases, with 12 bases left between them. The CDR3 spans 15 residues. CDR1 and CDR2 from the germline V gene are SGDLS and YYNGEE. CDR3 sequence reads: CASSVGILRDTEAFF. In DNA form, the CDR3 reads TGTGCCAGCAGCGTAGGGATCCTGCGGGACACTGAAGCTTTCTTT. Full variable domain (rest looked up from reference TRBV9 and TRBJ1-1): DSGVTQTPKHLITATGQRVTLRCSPRSGDLSVYWYQQSLDQGLQFLIQYYNGEERAKGNILERFSAQQFPDLHSELNLSSLELGDSALYFCASSVGILRDTEAFFGQGTRLTVV.

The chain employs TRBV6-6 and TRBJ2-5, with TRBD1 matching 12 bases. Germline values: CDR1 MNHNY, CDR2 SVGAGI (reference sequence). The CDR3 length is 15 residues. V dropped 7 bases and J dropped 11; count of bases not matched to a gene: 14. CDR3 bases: TGTGCCAGCACCCCGCAGGGACAGGGGGCGTGGGAGCAGTACTTC. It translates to CASTPQGQGAWEQYF.

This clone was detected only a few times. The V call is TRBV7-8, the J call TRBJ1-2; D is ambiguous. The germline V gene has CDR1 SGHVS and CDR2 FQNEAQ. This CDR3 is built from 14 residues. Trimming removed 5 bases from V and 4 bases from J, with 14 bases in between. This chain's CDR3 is CASSLNWEGYGYTF. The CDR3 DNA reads TGTGCCAGCAGCCTAAACTGGGAGGGCTATGGCTACACCTTC.

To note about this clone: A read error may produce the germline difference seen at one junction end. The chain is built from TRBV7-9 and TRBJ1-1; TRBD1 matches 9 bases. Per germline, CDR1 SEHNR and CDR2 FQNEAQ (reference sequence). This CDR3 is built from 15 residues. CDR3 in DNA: TGTTCCAGCAGCTTAGGGACAGGGATGAACACTGAAGCTTTCTTT. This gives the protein CSSSLGTGMNTEAFF.

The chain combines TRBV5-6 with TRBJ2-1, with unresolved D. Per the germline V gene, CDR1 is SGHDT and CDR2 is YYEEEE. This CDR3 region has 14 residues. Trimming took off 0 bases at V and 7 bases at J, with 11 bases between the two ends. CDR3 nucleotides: TGTGCCAGCAGCTTGGAAGGTAAGCGTAATGAGCAGTTCTTC. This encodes CASSLEGKRNEQFF.